Shown below are 16 T cell receptor beta chains from a single sample sequenced in a study of CXCR3-negative and CXCR3-positive naive CD8 T cells. Libraries of TRB cDNA were made by 5' RACE and carried UMIs. TCRdb reprocessed the 5' RACE reads, keeping one entry per CDR3 protein, no DNA. This sample contains approximately 66,000 distinct CDR3 sequences. Sequencing input: naive CXCR3- CD8+ T cells from blood. This sample's subset: CD45RO-CCR7+CD27+CD95- naive CD8+ T cells lacking CXCR3 (TNR3-). The receptors shown here come from a human donor in good health. Some clones in this sample may be carry-over from other donors' samples.

V gene TRBV5-5 combines with J gene TRBJ1-2; there is no DNA to check the TCRdb D call of TRBD1. The germline CDR1 and CDR2 sequences are SGHKS and YYEKEE (reference sequence). The CDR3 is 16 residues long. The CDR3 here is CASSARDGNRDYGYTF.

The chain recombines TRBV12-3 or TRBV12-4 with TRBJ2-7; TCRdb's D gene call, TRBD2, goes unchecked for lack of DNA. The CDR3 totals 16 residues. The chain's CDR3 is CASSRSAGGRSYEQYF.

The J gene is TRBJ2-1, the V gene TRBV20-1; TCRdb's D call of TRBD1 is untestable without DNA. The CDR3 totals 14 residues. Looked up from germline, CDR1 is DFQATT and CDR2 is SNEGSKA (reference sequence). The CDR3 spells CSARDLPPYNEQFF.

The chain links TRBV11-2 to TRBJ2-1; TCRdb calls TRBD1, which cannot be checked without DNA. Germline lookup yields CDR1 SGHAT and CDR2 FQNNGV. The CDR3 is 13 amino acids. CDR3 in amino acids: CASSLLQGDEQFF. The whole variable domain, filled in from reference TRBV11-2 and TRBJ2-1, reads EAGVAQSPRYKIIEKRQSVAFWCNPISGHATLYWYQQILGQGPKLLIQFQNNGVVDDSQLPKDRFSAERLKGVDSTLKIQPAKLEDSAVYLCASSLLQGDEQFFGPGTRLTVL.

CDR3 sequence reads: CRARDGRGPSTDTQYF. This rearrangement joins TRBV20-1 to TRBJ2-3; the TCRdb D gene call, TRBD1, has no DNA to confirm it. Germline V gene data show CDR1 as DFQATT and CDR2 as SNEGSKA (reference sequence). This CDR3 contains 16 residues.

The chain is built from TRBV5-1 and TRBJ2-7. Per the germline V gene, CDR1 is SGHRS and CDR2 is YFSETQ. CDR3 length: 14 residues. CDR3 region: CASSLEGSSYEQYF.

V usage is TRBV5-5 and J usage is TRBJ1-1; TCRdb gives TRBD1 as the D gene, but with no DNA this cannot be confirmed. Germline CDR1 reads SGHKS; CDR2 reads YYEKEE (reference sequence). The CDR3 runs to 13 residues. The CDR3 loop is CASSPTGSPEAFF.

The chain is built from TRBV12-3 or TRBV12-4 and TRBJ1-6. The CDR3 is made up of 13 amino acids. CDR3 in amino acids: CASSQTLNSPLHF.

This rearrangement joins TRBV7-9 to TRBJ2-7. The CDR3 covers 15 residues. Germline CDR1 and CDR2: SEHNR and FQNEAQ (reference sequence). This CDR3 reads CASSPDGVNDYEQYF.

The V call is TRBV6-2 or TRBV6-3, the J call TRBJ1-1. The CDR3 runs to 16 residues. From germline, CDR1 is MNHEY and CDR2 SVGEGT. This chain's CDR3 is CASSYPPDGTNTEAFF.

The chain carries TRBV13 and TRBJ2-1. CDR1 and CDR2 (germline): PRHDT, FYEKMQ (reference sequence). CDR3 length: 13 residues. The CDR3 protein is CASRVSGDNEQFF.

J is TRBJ1-6 and V is TRBV12-3 or TRBV12-4; the TCRdb call, TRBD1, lacks DNA for checking. This CDR3 has 16 residues. This CDR3 is CASSSGTGYLFSPLHF.

This chain uses TRBV9 with TRBJ1-1; TCRdb's D call of TRBD1 is untestable without DNA. The germline V gene has CDR1 SGDLS and CDR2 YYNGEE. The CDR3 spans 13 residues. CDR3 amino acids: CASSSGTMIEAFF.

This rearrangement joins TRBV6-2 or TRBV6-3 to TRBJ2-5; the TCRdb call, TRBD1, lacks DNA for checking. Looked up from germline, CDR1 is MNHEY and CDR2 is SVGEGT. The CDR3 covers 14 residues. Here the CDR3 reads CASPLSGKGETQYF.

This chain joins TRBV7-9 and TRBJ1-1; lacking DNA, the TRBD1 call made by TCRdb goes unchecked. Per the germline V gene, CDR1 is SEHNR and CDR2 is FQNEAQ (reference sequence). The CDR3 covers 15 residues. CDR3 protein: CASSSSRGLNTEAFF.

The chain recombines TRBV14 with TRBJ2-1; TCRdb gives TRBD2 as the D gene, but with no DNA this cannot be confirmed. The CDR3 is 18 amino acids. Germline assignment: CDR1 SGHDN and CDR2 FVKESK. The CDR3 here is CASSQDPSGTRLYNEQFF.